This TCR beta chain was recovered during a study of Tregs in tolerant kidney transplant recipients. Study-level information: Related graft donors supplied nonmyeloablative bone marrow transplants, and mixed chimerism was transient. Study results and caveats: Findings come from small patient numbers and require larger validation.

Unstimulated regulatory T cells (CD4+CD25+CD127-), CD4+CD25- non-regulatory cells, CD4 and CD8 cells were FACS-sorted from thawed PBMCs. A remark on this clone: Its antigen remains unidentified.

TCRdb's table, derived via immunoSEQ multiplex PCR, lists solely in-frame clones and lacks some. The repertoire holds approximately 75,000 clones, approximately 90% seen once, with 0.34% in the top ten. This CDR3 has 16 amino acids. Trimming took 4 bases from V and 3 from J, leaving 19 bases between them. Germline CDR1 is LGHNA and CDR2 is YSLEER. V gene TRBV4-3 combines with J gene TRBJ2-7; a possible D gene is TRBD2 (7 bases). The TCR originated in a human donor who received a combined kidney and bone marrow transplant. Sequenced material: Tregs from blood, taken before the transplant. The CDR3: CASSRATGEGDYEQYF. CDR3 nucleotides: TGCGCCAGCAGCCGGGCCACGGGGGAGGGGGACTACGAGCAGTACTTC.